The TCR beta chain under discussion was sequenced for a study of blood T cell repertoires in COVID-19. Across the whole study: PBMCs, B-cell-depleted T cells, or T cells were the source of the cDNA or gDNA that made up the material.

The CDR3 loop spans 13 amino acids. Germline V CDR1 and CDR2: SGHTA, FQGNSA. V dropped 6 bases and J dropped 3 bases, with 10 bases sitting between them. Repertoires were generated with immunoSEQ multiplex PCR, while TCRdb's copy carries only in-frame clones and drops some. The sample records 150,000 or so clones, around nine tenths being singletons. The chain has TRBV7-2 and TRBJ2-3, with D hard to call. This receptor was obtained from a man between 60 and 70 years old with active or convalescent COVID-19. The source material was peripheral blood. The CDR3 protein is CASSQVWTDTQYF. The CDR3, as DNA: TGTGCCAGCAGTCAGGTGTGGACAGATACGCAGTATTTT. Full variable domain (outside the CDR3, taken from reference TRBV7-2 and TRBJ2-3): GAGVSQSPSNKVTEKGKDVELRCDPISGHTALYWYRQSLGQGLEFLIYFQGNSAPDKSGLPSDRFSAERTGGSVSTLTIQRTQQEDSAVYLCASSQVWTDTQYFGPGTRLTVL.